The 9 T cell receptor beta chains below all came from one sample that was sequenced in a study of cytomegalovirus exposure and HLA in healthy donors. PCR was performed using 60 Vbeta and 13 Jbeta primers. The table came from immunoSEQ multiplex PCR; TCRdb's copy has only in-frame clones and leaves some out. The sample carries some 140,000 clones, 80% to 90% recorded once. Sequenced: PBMCs. All receptors derive from a woman aged 25-40 years in good health and CMV-seronegative.

V gene TRBV7-8 combines with J gene TRBJ2-2; D is undetermined. V was cut by 2 bases and J by 5 bases, with 9 bases left in between. Germline V gene sequence: CDR1 SGHVS, CDR2 FQNEAQ. This CDR3 comprises 14 residues. Here the CDR3 DNA reads TGTGCCAGCAGCTTACGTATAGCAACCGGGGAGCTGTTTTTT. Its protein product is CASSLRIATGELFF.

The chain couples TRBV5-1 to TRBJ2-5, with D perhaps TRBD1 (6 bases). The CDR3 loop spans 13 amino acids. The V end lost 4 bases, the J end lost 4 bases, and 11 bases lay between the germline ends. Looked up from germline, CDR1 is SGHRS and CDR2 is YFSETQ. CDR3 DNA sequence: TGCGCCAGCAGCCAAACAGGGCCAGAGACCCAGTACTTC. It encodes CASSQTGPETQYF.

This chain uses TRBV27 with TRBJ1-5, with 11 bases fitting TRBD1. The CDR3 runs 14 residues. V gave up 6 bases and J gave up 5 bases; unmatched junction bases: 3. The germline CDR1 and CDR2 sequences are MNHEY and SMNVEV (reference sequence). CDR3 sequence (DNA): TGTGCCAGCAGCCGGGACAGGGGGTATCAGCCCCAGCATTTT. Translating it yields CASSRDRGYQPQHF.

The chain carries TRBV5-1 and TRBJ2-7, with D perhaps matching TRBD1 (6 bases). This CDR3 contains 14 residues. Germline CDR1 SGHRS, CDR2 YFSETQ. V was shortened by 2 bases and J by 5 bases, with 14 bases between the two germline ends. In nucleotides, the CDR3 is TGCGCCAGCAGCTTACCAAATACAGGGAACGAGCAGTACTTC. It specifies CASSLPNTGNEQYF.

The V gene is TRBV10-1, the J gene TRBJ2-1, with D maybe TRBD2 (6 bases). The CDR3 extends over 17 amino acids. Germline-derived CDR1 and CDR2 are WNHNN and SYGVQD (reference sequence). The V end lost 4 bases, the J end lost 2 bases, and 18 bases lay between the germline ends. CDR3 nucleotides: TGCGCCAGCAGTGGATTTCTAGGGCTAGCGCCCTACAATGAGCAGTTCTTC. It is translated as CASSGFLGLAPYNEQFF.

The CDR3 nucleotides are TGTGCCAGTAGTTCGGGTCGCTACGAGCAGTACTTC. It yields the protein CASSSGRYEQYF. J is TRBJ2-7 and V is TRBV19, with unresolved D. The CDR3 has 12 amino acids. The germline V gene encodes CDR1 LNHDA and CDR2 SQIVND (reference sequence). V lost 5 bases, J lost 3 bases, and 8 bases lay in between.

The chain is built from TRBV27 and TRBJ2-4; TRBD2 might be the D (5 bases). The CDR3 totals 14 residues. Germline V gene sequence: CDR1 MNHEY, CDR2 SMNVEV (reference sequence). V was clipped by 4 bases and J by 6 bases, with 13 bases between them. CDR3 sequence reads: CASSYRGIGNIQYF. CDR3 DNA: TGTGCCAGCAGTTATCGGGGTATCGGAAACATTCAGTACTTC.

Only a few counts were recorded for this clone. The chain has TRBV30 and TRBJ2-3; TRBD2 matches at 8 bases. The ends lost 5 bases at V and 1 base at J; junction bases unmatched: 5. From germline, CDR1 is GTSNPN and CDR2 SVGIG (reference sequence). CDR3 length: 14 residues. CDR3 residues: CAWGRGAGTDTQYF. CDR3 bases: TGTGCCTGGGGGCGGGGGGCCGGCACAGATACGCAGTATTTT.

The chain employs TRBV2 and TRBJ1-2, with 12 bases fitting TRBD1. With V trimmed by 6 bases and J by 8 bases, 13 bases remained unmatched. The CDR3 has 16 residues. Germline V gene lookup returns CDR1 SNHLY and CDR2 FYNNEI. The CDR3 nucleotides read TGTGCCAGCAGACTCCATACGGGACAGGGGGCTGGGGGCTACACCTTC. Translated: CASRLHTGQGAGGYTF.